This T cell receptor beta chain was retrieved from a study of cytomegalovirus exposure and HLA in healthy donors. Profiled with immunoSEQ multiplex PCR; TCRdb holds only in-frame clones, not every one. Seen here are under 250,000 clones, around nine tenths observed once, and the top ten hold about 3%. With 6 bases clipped from V and 1 base from J, the junction kept 5 bases outside the gene matches. This CDR3 is built from 15 residues. Germline CDR1 MNHNY, CDR2 SVGAGI (reference sequence). Study conclusions and caveats: Specific recognition of CMV antigens was confirmed in vitro for three chains (all CMV-associated).

Comment on this clone: The target antigen is unknown.

The specimen was PBMCs. The genes are TRBV6-6 and TRBJ1-5; 8 bases match TRBD1. The TCR originated in a man in his late teens or twenties in good health and CMV-seronegative. The CDR3 region has the DNA TGTGCCAGCAGAAACAGGGGGGAGAGCAATCAGCCCCAGCATTTT. Translating gives CASRNRGESNQPQHF.